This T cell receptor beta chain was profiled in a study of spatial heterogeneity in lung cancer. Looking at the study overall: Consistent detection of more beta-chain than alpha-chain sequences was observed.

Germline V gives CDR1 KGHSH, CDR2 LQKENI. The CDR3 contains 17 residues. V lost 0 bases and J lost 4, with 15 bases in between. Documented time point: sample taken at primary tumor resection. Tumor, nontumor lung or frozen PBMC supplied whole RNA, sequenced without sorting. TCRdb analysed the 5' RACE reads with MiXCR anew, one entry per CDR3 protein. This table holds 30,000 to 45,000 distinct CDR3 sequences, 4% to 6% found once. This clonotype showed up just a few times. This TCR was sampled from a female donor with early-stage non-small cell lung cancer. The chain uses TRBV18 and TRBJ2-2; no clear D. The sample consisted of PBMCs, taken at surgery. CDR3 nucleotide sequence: TGTGCCAGCTCACCACCCCGGGCAGAACAAGTCACCGGGGAGCTGTTTTTT. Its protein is CASSPPRAEQVTGELFF.